Listed here are 20 T cell receptor beta chains from one sample, sequenced in a study of T-cell memory formation after mild COVID-19. TCRdb passed the 5' RACE reads through MiXCR, listing each CDR3 protein once. The table has more than 250,000 distinct CDR3 sequences, around 15% seen once. The specimen was PBMCs or a T cell subset sorted from them (not recorded which). The receptor set was obtained from a man between 18 and 29 years old who had mild COVID-19 (a few samples of this study predate the infection). Cell type and time point are not known.

This clonotype was recorded a few times. The V gene is TRBV4-3, the J gene TRBJ1-5; possible D gene TRBD1, 6 bases. Trimming cost V 1 base and J 7 bases, with 17 bases left between them. This CDR3 is 16 amino acids long. The germline CDR1 and CDR2 sequences are LGHNA and YSLEER. CDR3 DNA: TGCGCCAGCAGCCAAGCACAGGGCGGACTCGGCCAGCCCCAGCATTTT. Translation: CASSQAQGGLGQPQHF.

This clonotype was seen a handful of times. V is TRBV28 and J is TRBJ1-2; D is possibly TRBD1 (5 bases). Trimming stripped 6 bases from V and 4 bases from J, with 18 bases between. Per the germline V gene, CDR1 is MDHEN and CDR2 is SYDVKM. The CDR3 length is 15 residues. CDR3 nucleotides: TGTGCCAGCAGGATCTTTATCGGGACGGTCTATGGCTACACCTTC. The encoded protein is CASRIFIGTVYGYTF.

The V gene is TRBV20-1, the J gene TRBJ2-3, with TRBD2 as a possible D gene (5 bases). The CDR3 contains 14 residues. Germline loops: CDR1 DFQATT, CDR2 SNEGSKA (reference sequence). The V end lost 1 base, the J end lost 2 bases, and 10 bases lay between the germline ends. The DNA of the CDR3 is TGCAGTGCTAGAGTGAGCGGAACCACAGATACGCAGTATTTT. Translated: CSARVSGTTDTQYF.

The chain is built from TRBV4-3 and TRBJ1-2, with D tentatively TRBD1 (6 bases). V lost 1 base to trimming and J lost 6 bases, with 18 bases between them. This CDR3 is 16 amino acids long. Per the germline V gene, CDR1 is LGHNA and CDR2 is YSLEER. Here the CDR3 DNA reads TGCGCCAGCAGCCAAGCCCCCCCAGCCAGGGGCGATGGCTACACCTTC. Translated, it gives CASSQAPPARGDGYTF.

The V gene is TRBV12-3 or TRBV12-4, the J gene TRBJ2-2, with TRBD1 matching 7 bases. The CDR3 consists of 18 residues. V was pared by 3 bases and J by 2 bases, with 12 bases of the junction left unmatched. CDR3 nucleotides: TGTGCCAGCAGTTTGTTCCCAGGGGGTCGTGCAAACACCGGGGAGCTGTTTTTT. Residues: CASSLFPGGRANTGELFF.

This clonotype was seen many times. The CDR3 here is CASSWGGQETQYF. In nucleotides, the CDR3 is TGCGCCAGCAGCTGGGGGGGACAAGAGACCCAGTACTTC. The rearrangement uses TRBV5-1 and TRBJ2-5; 7 bases match TRBD2. The CDR3 has 13 amino acids. With 3 bases clipped from V and 2 bases from J, the junction kept 1 base outside the gene matches. CDR1 is SGHRS and CDR2 is YFSETQ in the germline V gene. The full variable domain, completed using reference TRBV5-1 and TRBJ2-5, is KAGVTQTPRYLIKTRGQQVTLSCSPISGHRSVSWYQQTPGQGLQFLFEYFSETQRNKGNFPGRFSGRQFSNSRSEMNVSTLELGDSALYLCASSWGGQETQYFGPGTRLLVL.

CDR3 in amino acids: CASSPVAGAYNEQFF. CDR3 nucleotide sequence: TGTGCCAGCTCACCTGTAGCGGGGGCATACAATGAGCAGTTCTTC. J is TRBJ2-1 and V is TRBV18; TRBD2 matches 9 bases. This CDR3 comprises 15 residues. Germline V CDR1 and CDR2: KGHSH, LQKENI. After removal of 3 bases from V and 4 bases from J, the junction contained 4 bases not matched to a gene.

The chain links TRBV15 to TRBJ2-1; D possibly corresponds to TRBD1 (6 bases). Trimming pared 0 bases from V and 8 bases from J, leaving 14 bases between. CDR3 length: 15 residues. Germline CDR1 reads LNHNV; CDR2 reads YYDKDF (reference sequence). CDR3 nucleotides: TGTGCCACCAGCAGAGAAAGACAGGAGATAGATGAGCAGTTCTTC. Translating gives CATSRERQEIDEQFF.

CDR3 amino acids: CASSKPPMRTNEKLFF. The CDR3 bases are TGCGCCAGCAGCAAGCCTCCAATGAGGACTAATGAAAAACTGTTTTTT. The chain joins TRBV5-1 to TRBJ1-4; the D is unclear. The germline CDR1 and CDR2 sequences are SGHRS and YFSETQ. The germline V and J ends were trimmed by 4 bases and 2 bases, with 15 bases remaining between them. The CDR3 is 16 residues long.

The V call is TRBV29-1, the J call TRBJ2-7; 8 bases map to TRBD2. The CDR3 is 11 residues long. After removal of 6 bases from V and 6 bases from J, the junction contained 4 bases not matched to a gene. Germline values: CDR1 SQVTM, CDR2 ANQGSEA. CDR3 bases: TGCAGCGTCGCCCGGGGGGGCGAGCAGTACTTC. It encodes CSVARGGEQYF.

This chain joins TRBV10-3 and TRBJ1-2; perhaps TRBD1 as D (5 bases). The ends were cut back, 4 bases at V and 8 bases at J, with 11 bases in the middle. The length of the CDR3 is 12 residues. The germline CDR1 and CDR2 sequences are ENHRY and SYGVKD. CDR3 sequence: CAISGGEDGYTF. The DNA for the CDR3 is TGTGCCATCAGTGGAGGGGAGGACGGCTACACCTTC.

This clonotype turned up a few times. The CDR3 coding sequence is TGTGCCAGCAGCTTATATCCAGGCCGCTACGAGCAGTACGTC. Its protein product is CASSLYPGRYEQYV. The V and J genes are TRBV7-2 and TRBJ2-7; D is unclear. This CDR3 contains 14 residues. CDR1 SGHTA and CDR2 FQGNSA come from the germline V gene. Trimming pared 2 bases from V and 3 bases from J, leaving 11 bases between.

The chain recombines TRBV6-2 or TRBV6-3 with TRBJ2-1, with TRBD2 identical over 14 bases. CDR1 is MNHEY, CDR2 SVGEGT, per germline. The CDR3 covers 18 residues. The trim removed 4 bases at V and 5 bases at J, leaving 10 bases unmatched. CDR3 nucleotides: TGTGCCAGCAGTTCTCTCCGACTAGCGGGGGGGCGGAACAATGAGCAGTTCTTC. The encoded protein is CASSSLRLAGGRNNEQFF.

The V gene is TRBV4-1, the J gene TRBJ1-2; D is unclear. V was cut by 1 base and J by 2 bases, with 14 bases left in between. CDR1 is MGHRA and CDR2 is YSYEKL in the germline V gene. The CDR3 contains 16 residues. The CDR3 DNA follows: TGCGCCAGCAGCCAAGGGGAAACTGAACAAAACTATGGCTACACCTTC. It is translated as CASSQGETEQNYGYTF.

This clonotype has more than one count but fewer than ten. J is TRBJ2-7 and V is TRBV5-5; a possible D gene is TRBD2 (5 bases). Germline CDR1 is SGHKS and CDR2 is YYEKEE (reference sequence). V was clipped by 4 bases and J by 3 bases, with 17 bases between them. This CDR3 has 15 amino acids. In DNA form, the CDR3 reads TGTGCCAGCAGCCCCATCGAGGGTTGGGGCTACGAGCAGTACGTC. It codes for CASSPIEGWGYEQYV.

The chain is built from TRBV9 and TRBJ2-3; maybe TRBD2 (6 bases). The CDR3 contains 15 residues. Trimming removed 7 bases at V and 0 bases at J, with 15 bases between. Germline-derived CDR1 and CDR2 are SGDLS and YYNGEE. The CDR3 protein is CASSTGTASTDTQYF. The CDR3, as DNA: TGTGCCAGCTCCACCGGGACTGCTAGCACAGATACGCAGTATTTT.

This clonotype was observed a handful of times. The genes are TRBV30 and TRBJ2-7, with D unresolved. This CDR3 spans 15 amino acids. V shed 4 bases and J shed 0 bases, with 16 bases lying between them. Germline V gene sequence: CDR1 GTSNPN, CDR2 SVGIG (reference sequence). DNA for the CDR3: TGTGCCTGGACCGGATGGCAGAGACTCTCCTACGAGCAGTACTTC. This codes for CAWTGWQRLSYEQYF.

This clonotype has only a few counts. The chain combines TRBV9 with TRBJ1-1; the D is unclear. CDR1 and CDR2 from the germline V gene are SGDLS and YYNGEE. V lost 0 bases to trimming and J lost 1 base, with 7 bases between them. The length of the CDR3 is 14 residues. The CDR3 bases are TGTGCCAGCAGCGTAGTCGCAGGGAACACTGAAGCTTTCTTT. Amino acids: CASSVVAGNTEAFF.

The chain combines TRBV12-3 or TRBV12-4 with TRBJ2-7, with D unclear. V was trimmed by 10 bases and J by 5 bases, leaving 9 bases between them. The length of the CDR3 is 10 residues. The CDR3 coding sequence is TGTGCCACCGGACGGGACGAGCAGTACTTC. Its translation: CATGRDEQYF.

The sample holds a few counts of this clonotype. V and J are TRBV6-2 or TRBV6-3 and TRBJ2-5; D is perhaps TRBD2 (6 bases). The CDR3 contains 10 residues. V was pared by 10 bases and J by 4 bases, with 7 bases between. In germline, CDR1 is MNHEY, CDR2 SVGEGT. The CDR3 DNA follows: TGTGCCACCGGGGGAGAGACCCAGTACTTC. Encoded protein: CATGGETQYF.